This T cell receptor beta chain came from a study of CD8 T cells in Susac syndrome. Points from the study as a whole: The study recognized that its TCR sequencing and HLA analysis covered a relatively small number of individuals.

The authors carried out high-throughput sequencing of TCR beta. They applied it to CD8+ and CD4+ T cells obtained from blood. TEMRA cells were FACS-enriched, and CD8+ and CD4+ T cells were isolated negatively. It was with random hexamers that about 0.45 to 1 ug RNA was reverse transcribed. TCRdb independently ran MiXCR on the immunoSEQ multiplex PCR reads; one entry per CDR3 protein. The sample contains 69,000 or so distinct CDR3 sequences, about 94% of which appear only once. With regard to this clonotype: The antigen is unknown.

Sequenced material: CD8+ T cells from PBMCs. The sequence derives from a human donor with multiple sclerosis.

The CDR3 region is CASSVGGGLTNEQFF. CDR3 DNA: TGTGCCAGCAGCGTAGGAGGGGGGTTGACCAATGAGCAGTTCTTC. The rearrangement joins TRBV9 to TRBJ2-1; possibly TRBD1 or TRBD2 for D (6 bases each). The length of the CDR3 is 15 residues. The germline V and J ends were trimmed by 0 bases and 6 bases, with 13 bases remaining between them. Germline lookup yields CDR1 SGDLS and CDR2 YYNGEE.